This TCR beta chain was captured in a study of blood T cell repertoires in COVID-19. Study summary: The United States, Italy and Spain provided the acute and convalescent COVID-19 samples.

The CDR3 has 14 residues. The germline V gene encodes CDR1 MNHEY and CDR2 SVGAGI. V was cut by 10 bases and J by 1 base, with 17 bases left in between. The assay was immunoSEQ multiplex PCR, and TCRdb's table has in-frame clones only and misses some. The profile shows about 200,000 clones, 86% of them singletons. Donors were grouped by their self-reported clinical history. This TCR was recovered from a middle-aged woman with acute COVID-19. V gene TRBV6-5 combines with J gene TRBJ2-7; a weak D match, TRBD1 (6 bases). The sample consisted of PBMCs or T cells enriched from blood (not recorded which). The CDR3 DNA reads TGTGCCACCTTCTCCATGACAGGTTCCTACGAGCAGTACTTC. It encodes CATFSMTGSYEQYF.